The 21 T cell receptor beta chains in this list originate from one sample, sequenced in a study of cytomegalovirus exposure and HLA in healthy donors. Vbeta (60) and Jbeta (13) primers were used in the PCR. TCRdb's copy holds only in-frame clones and misses some; the assay was immunoSEQ multiplex PCR. The sample has fewer than 140,000 clones, about 71% seen once. Sequenced material: PBMCs. All receptors derive from a boy younger than 18 in good health and CMV-seronegative.

V is TRBV7-9 and J is TRBJ1-1; no firm D call. CDR3 length equals 16 residues. Trimming took off 5 bases at V and 6 bases at J, with 22 bases between the two ends. Germline V gene data show CDR1 as SEHNR and CDR2 as FQNEAQ (reference sequence). CDR3 in amino acids: CASSEAWKIGEAEAFF. CDR3 in DNA: TGTGCCAGCAGCGAAGCCTGGAAAATTGGGGAGGCTGAAGCTTTCTTT.

The chain couples TRBV9 to TRBJ2-5, with TRBD1 matching over 9 bases. CDR1 SGDLS and CDR2 YYNGEE come from the germline V gene. V dropped 4 bases and J dropped 1; count of bases not matched to a gene: 8. This CDR3 comprises 16 residues. Here the CDR3 DNA reads TGTGCCAGCAGCTCCGCCGGGACAGGGCTCCAAGAGACCCAGTACTTC. It specifies CASSSAGTGLQETQYF.

The V and J genes are TRBV30 and TRBJ2-7, with D tentatively TRBD1 (6 bases). This CDR3 is built from 12 residues. Germline V gene lookup returns CDR1 GTSNPN and CDR2 SVGIG (reference sequence). V lost 2 bases and J lost 5, with 10 bases in between. The CDR3 nucleotides read TGTGCCTGGAGTCCGGACAGACACGAGCAGTACTTC. Amino acids: CAWSPDRHEQYF.

This sequence joins TRBV7-6 and TRBJ2-5, with D possibly matching TRBD2 (6 bases). Trimming shortened V by 5 bases and J by 1 base, and 14 bases separated the two germline ends. Germline CDR1 and CDR2: SGHVS and FNYEAQ. The CDR3 runs 15 residues. The CDR3 is CASSGLAHFQETQYF. The CDR3 DNA sequence: TGTGCCAGCAGCGGGCTAGCGCACTTCCAAGAGACCCAGTACTTC.

The chain is built from TRBV2 and TRBJ2-1, with D perhaps matching TRBD2 (6 bases). The CDR3 is made up of 11 amino acids. V gave up 10 bases and J gave up 7 bases, with 11 bases separating them. Germline values: CDR1 SNHLY, CDR2 FYNNEI. In nucleotides, the CDR3 is TGTGCCACCCAAGGAGGGAATGAGCAGTTCTTC. Protein product: CATQGGNEQFF.

This rearrangement joins TRBV5-6 to TRBJ1-2, with 8 bases identical to TRBD1. CDR3 length: 15 residues. Germline V gives CDR1 SGHDT, CDR2 YYEEEE. J lost 3 bases, V lost 3 bases, and 7 bases had no gene match. This CDR3 is CASSSPDRGYYGYTF. The CDR3 DNA reads TGTGCCAGCAGCTCCCCCGACAGGGGTTACTATGGCTACACCTTC. The full variable domain, rest sourced from reference TRBV5-6 and TRBJ1-2, is DAGVTQSPTHLIKTRGQQVTLRCSPKSGHDTVSWYQQALGQGPQFIFQYYEEEERQRGNFPDRFSGHQFPNYSSELNVNALLLGDSALYLCASSSPDRGYYGYTFGSGTRLTVV.

The chain uses TRBV19 and TRBJ2-7, with D possibly being TRBD2 (5 bases). V was pared by 6 bases and J by 7 bases, with 19 bases between. In germline, CDR1 is LNHDA, CDR2 SQIVND (reference sequence). The CDR3 covers 14 residues. CDR3 nucleotides: TGTGCCAGTAGACGGAGAGACTACACTACGGAGCAGTACTTC. Translated: CASRRRDYTTEQYF.

The chain joins TRBV6-5 to TRBJ1-2, with 7 bases aligning to TRBD1. CDR3 length equals 12 residues. The junction had 6 bases not matched to a gene; V was cut back by 10 bases and J by 4 bases. Germline CDR1 is MNHEY and CDR2 is SVGAGI. The CDR3 DNA sequence: TGTGCCACACGACAGGGTCCCTATGGCTACACCTTC. Residues: CATRQGPYGYTF.

The CDR3 loop is CASSQSGVGAQHF. The CDR3 DNA reads as TGTGCCAGCAGCCAATCAGGGGTCGGAGCCCAGCATTTT. V gene TRBV14 combines with J gene TRBJ1-5; tentatively, D is TRBD1 (6 bases). The CDR3 is 13 residues long. V was cut by 2 bases and J by 11 bases, with 13 bases left in between. Germline V lookup: CDR1 SGHDN, CDR2 FVKESK.

The rearrangement links TRBV5-1 to TRBJ1-2; D is ambiguous. The CDR3 totals 17 residues. Deletions cut 4 bases from V and 2 bases from J, with 21 bases between. Per germline, CDR1 SGHRS and CDR2 YFSETQ. CDR3: CASSSVFLEERNYGYTF. CDR3 bases: TGCGCCAGCAGCAGTGTGTTTTTAGAGGAAAGGAACTATGGCTACACCTTC.

This chain connects TRBV6-5 to TRBJ1-5, with a weak D call TRBD1 (6 bases). V was shortened by 0 bases and J by 4 bases, with 10 bases between the two germline ends. From germline, CDR1 is MNHEY and CDR2 SVGAGI. This CDR3 comprises 15 residues. DNA of the CDR3: TGTGCCAGCAGTTACTCGAGGGGACAAAATCAGCCCCAGCATTTT. Translated, it gives CASSYSRGQNQPQHF.

The V gene is TRBV9, the J gene TRBJ1-2; D is undetermined. In germline, CDR1 is SGDLS, CDR2 YYNGEE. Trimming left V 2 bases short and J 2 bases short, with 13 bases between. The CDR3 has 15 residues. The CDR3 region has the DNA TGTGCCAGCAGCGTTGGGGTAGCGGAGAACTATGGCTACACCTTC. Protein product: CASSVGVAENYGYTF.

This clone has just one count. The rearrangement joins TRBV5-4 to TRBJ1-5; possible D gene TRBD1, 6 bases. This CDR3 region has 14 residues. Trimming left V 2 bases short and J 4 bases short, with 10 bases between. CDR1 and CDR2 from the germline V gene are SGHNT and YYREEE (reference sequence). CDR3 sequence reads: CASSLQGLNQPQHF. In DNA, the CDR3 is TGTGCCAGCAGCTTACAGGGCCTTAATCAGCCCCAGCATTTT.

The rearrangement links TRBV13 to TRBJ2-1; 7 positions match TRBD1. The CDR3 runs 18 residues. With 4 bases clipped from V and 0 bases from J, the junction kept 12 bases outside the gene matches. In germline, CDR1 is PRHDT, CDR2 FYEKMQ (reference sequence). CDR3 protein: CASSWVGTDTFSYNEQFF. The CDR3 coding sequence is TGTGCCAGCAGCTGGGTGGGGACAGACACCTTCTCCTACAATGAGCAGTTCTTC.

This clone was detected a few times. The chain combines TRBV9 with TRBJ2-1, with 10 bases identical to TRBD2. With 3 bases clipped from V and 6 bases from J, the junction kept 9 bases outside the gene matches. This CDR3 contains 16 residues. The germline CDR1 and CDR2 sequences are SGDLS and YYNGEE. The CDR3 spells CASSGPGLAYVNEQFF. DNA of the CDR3: TGTGCCAGCAGCGGACCGGGACTAGCGTACGTCAATGAGCAGTTCTTC.

This chain joins TRBV19 and TRBJ2-7; TRBD2 matches 9 bases. Per the germline V gene, CDR1 is LNHDA and CDR2 is SQIVND (reference sequence). This CDR3 has 14 amino acids. V was pared by 3 bases and J by 5 bases, with 5 bases of the junction left unmatched. In nucleotides, the CDR3 is TGTGCCAGTAGTATCCCTAGCGGGAACGACGAGCAGTACTTC. This gives the protein CASSIPSGNDEQYF.

The chain is built from TRBV10-3 and TRBJ1-5, with a possible D match to TRBD1 (5 bases). The CDR3 totals 16 residues. Deletions cut 0 bases from V and 2 bases from J, with 11 bases between. CDR1 is ENHRY, CDR2 SYGVKD, per germline. The CDR3: CAISESWGEGNQPQHF. CDR3 DNA sequence: TGTGCCATCAGTGAGTCGTGGGGCGAGGGCAATCAGCCCCAGCATTTT.

This clone has more than one count but fewer than ten. The J gene is TRBJ2-3, the V gene TRBV14; TRBD2 agrees at 14 bases. V was pared by 4 bases and J by 7 bases, with 4 bases of the junction left unmatched. Looked up from germline, CDR1 is SGHDN and CDR2 is FVKESK. The CDR3 loop spans 15 amino acids. The CDR3 nucleotides read TGTGCCAGCAGCCCTGGGACTAGCGGGAGTAATACGCAGTATTTT. Translation: CASSPGTSGSNTQYF.

V and J are TRBV6-4 and TRBJ1-1; 7 positions agree with TRBD1. This CDR3 has 13 residues. V lost 6 bases to trimming and J lost 6 bases; unmatched junction nucleotides: 7. In germline, CDR1 is MRHNA, CDR2 SNTAGT. The CDR3 nucleotides read TGTGCCAGCAGCACAACAGGGGCGTCTGAAGCTTTCTTT. Protein: CASSTTGASEAFF.

The gene calls are TRBV7-6 and TRBJ2-5, with 11 bases aligning to TRBD2. Germline V gene lookup returns CDR1 SGHVS and CDR2 FNYEAQ. V lost 9 bases, J lost 5 bases, and 8 bases stayed unmatched. The CDR3 consists of 14 residues. The CDR3 DNA sequence: TGTGCCAGTTCCCTAGCGGGAGGAGGGGAGACCCAGTACTTC. Amino acid sequence: CASSLAGGGETQYF.

The chain has TRBV5-1 and TRBJ2-7; 9 bases map to TRBD1. The ends lost 4 bases at V and 3 bases at J; junction bases unmatched: 2. In germline, CDR1 is SGHRS, CDR2 YFSETQ. This CDR3 region has 13 residues. This CDR3 is CASSVTGGYEQYF. The DNA for the CDR3 is TGCGCCAGCAGCGTGACAGGGGGCTACGAGCAGTACTTC.